The 18 T cell receptor beta chains given below trace back to one sample, sequenced in a study of blood T cells in healthy people across ages. A second PCR, run for roughly 7 to 12 cycles, used a sample-barcoded 5' primer plus a J-beta primer mix. TCRdb used MiXCR to reprocess the 5' RACE reads, holding one entry per CDR3 protein. This sample has hundreds of thousands of distinct CDR3 sequences, with around 25% found just once. This same sample was also part of a study on T cells of mothers and their children.

What was sequenced was blood. The receptor set was obtained from a boy younger than 18 in good health.

The genes are TRBV12-3 or TRBV12-4 and TRBJ1-4, with 10 bases matching TRBD1. The CDR3 is made up of 14 amino acids. Trimming removed 5 bases from V and 8 bases from J; junction bases left unmatched: 5. This chain's CDR3 is CASSTGTGDEKLFF. CDR3 sequence (DNA): TGTGCCAGCAGTACGGGGACAGGGGACGAAAAACTGTTTTTT.

V usage is TRBV7-2 and J usage is TRBJ2-7; D unresolved. CDR1 is SGHTA and CDR2 is FQGNSA in the germline V gene. The CDR3 consists of 13 residues. With 2 bases removed from V and 5 bases from J, the gap between germline ends came to 10 bases. CDR3 sequence (DNA): TGTGCCAGCAGCTTACAAGGGTCCAACGAGCAGTACTTC. Translation: CASSLQGSNEQYF.

This clonotype was seen only a few times. The chain uses TRBV28 and TRBJ1-5; maybe TRBD1 (6 bases). Germline V gene lookup returns CDR1 MDHEN and CDR2 SYDVKM. This CDR3 has 14 amino acids. V lost 3 bases, J lost 2 bases, and 8 bases lay in between. CDR3 amino acids: CASSFAGGNQPQHF. DNA of the CDR3: TGTGCCAGCAGTTTTGCAGGGGGCAATCAGCCCCAGCATTTT.

This chain uses TRBV7-2 with TRBJ2-1; 7 bases match TRBD2. This CDR3 has 17 amino acids. The germline V gene encodes CDR1 SGHTA and CDR2 FQGNSA. The ends lost 0 bases at V and 5 bases at J; junction bases unmatched: 10. CDR3 amino acids: CASSLAAGDVDDNEQFF. As DNA, the CDR3 is TGTGCCAGCAGCTTAGCGGCGGGGGATGTCGACGACAATGAGCAGTTCTTC.

V usage is TRBV7-6 and J usage is TRBJ1-3; possibly TRBD1 for D (5 bases). The length of the CDR3 is 14 residues. CDR1 and CDR2 from the germline V gene are SGHVS and FNYEAQ. The V end was cut by 6 bases, the J end by 4 bases, with 13 bases between. CDR3 loop: CASSAGHSGNTIYF. CDR3 DNA sequence: TGTGCCAGCAGTGCCGGACACTCGGGAAACACCATATATTTT.

This clonotype was found a few times. The chain joins TRBV29-1 to TRBJ2-3; 8 positions match TRBD2. V shed 1 base and J 5 bases; nucleotides not matched to a gene: 5. Germline V gene data show CDR1 as SQVTM and CDR2 as ANQGSEA. The CDR3 is 14 residues long. CDR3 sequence: CSVEGSGSGDTQYF. DNA for the CDR3: TGCAGCGTTGAAGGGAGCGGGAGTGGAGATACGCAGTATTTT.

The gene calls are TRBV6-5 and TRBJ2-5, with D unresolved. Per germline, CDR1 MNHEY and CDR2 SVGAGI. There are 14 residues in the CDR3. Trimming pared 6 bases from V and 5 bases from J, leaving 16 bases between. The CDR3 DNA follows: TGTGCCAGCAGCCCCCCCGACGGCTTTGAGACCCAGTACTTC. Amino acid sequence: CASSPPDGFETQYF.

The rearrangement uses TRBV4-1 and TRBJ2-1, with 14 bases matching TRBD2. Germline trimming cut 1 base from V and 4 bases from J; bases unmatched to any gene: 0. CDR3 size: 16 residues. The germline CDR1 and CDR2 sequences are MGHRA and YSYEKL. The CDR3 sequence is CASSQGTSGRYNEQFF. As DNA, the CDR3 is TGCGCCAGCAGCCAAGGGACTAGCGGGAGGTACAATGAGCAGTTCTTC.

The CDR3: CASSPDRGVRTQYF. The CDR3 bases are TGTGCCAGCAGTCCGGACAGGGGCGTTAGGACCCAGTACTTC. This chain joins TRBV11-3 and TRBJ2-5; TRBD1 matches at 9 bases. The V gene's germline CDR1 is SGHNT and CDR2 YENEEA. The CDR3 is 14 amino acids. Trimming took 6 bases from V and 7 from J; bases not matched to a gene: 9.

This clonotype appeared a few times. The V and J genes are TRBV20-1 and TRBJ2-3; 10 bases fit TRBD2. Germline trimming cut 4 bases from V and 2 bases from J; bases unmatched to any gene: 15. The length of the CDR3 is 18 residues. The germline gives CDR1 DFQATT, CDR2 SNEGSKA (reference sequence). Written as DNA, the CDR3 is TGCAGTGCTAACCCACCGGGGCTAGCGGGGGCGCACACAGATACGCAGTATTTT. Translating gives CSANPPGLAGAHTDTQYF.

This clonotype was picked up a small number of times. This chain uses TRBV7-2 with TRBJ2-5, with 9 bases matching TRBD2. Trimming cost V 3 bases and J 7 bases; bases outside gene matches: 9. Germline loops: CDR1 SGHTA, CDR2 FQGNSA. This CDR3 has 15 residues. CDR3 region: CASSFLSGSSGTQYF. CDR3 in DNA: TGTGCCAGCAGCTTCCTTAGCGGGAGTTCGGGGACCCAGTACTTC.

The CDR3 DNA reads TGTGCCAGCAGCCAAACACCCCAAAGGGAAGAGACCCAGTACTTC. This translates into CASSQTPQREETQYF. J is TRBJ2-5 and V is TRBV3-1; D is unresolved. The V end lost 2 bases, the J end lost 3 bases, and 13 bases lay between the germline ends. The CDR3 has 15 amino acids. CDR1 and CDR2 from the germline V gene are LGHDT and YNNKEL (reference sequence).

This chain joins TRBV3-1 and TRBJ2-1, with 8 bases aligning to TRBD2. Germline V lookup: CDR1 LGHDT, CDR2 YNNKEL (reference sequence). The CDR3 has 15 residues. The V segment lost 3 bases and the J segment 9 bases; nucleotides outside the gene matches: 10. CDR3 sequence (DNA): TGTGCCAGCAGCCACCGAGGAGCGGGGGAGGGTGAGCAGTTCTTC. Its protein product is CASSHRGAGEGEQFF.

This clonotype came up a few times. CDR3 sequence: CASTDRRAYEQYF. CDR3 DNA: TGTGCCAGTACCGACAGACGAGCCTACGAGCAGTACTTC. This chain uses TRBV25-1 with TRBJ2-7, with D tentatively TRBD1 (5 bases). The CDR3 loop spans 13 amino acids. Germline V CDR1 and CDR2: MGHDK, SYGVNS. With 9 bases removed from V and 2 bases from J, the gap between germline ends came to 14 bases.

In this sample, this clonotype turned up a few times. A junction end diverges from the germline sequence, so it may reflect a read error. J is TRBJ1-1 and V is TRBV9; no clear D gene. Germline-derived CDR1 and CDR2 are SGDLS and YYNGEE. This CDR3 has 14 amino acids. This CDR3 is CAGSVGPGGTEAFF. CDR3 sequence (DNA): TGTGCCGGCAGCGTAGGACCTGGCGGCACTGAAGCTTTCTTT.

This clonotype came up a few times. This chain links TRBV7-3 with TRBJ2-5; D is possibly TRBD2 (5 bases). TRBJ2-1 explains the end of the DNA better; the J call may be wrong. CDR3 length equals 13 residues. The germline V gene has CDR1 SGHTA and CDR2 FQGTGA. Here the CDR3 DNA reads TGTGCCAGCAGCTTAATCGGCCGGGGTGAGCAGTTCTTC. Its translation is CASSLIGRGEQFF.

The chain carries TRBV15 and TRBJ2-6; D is uncertain. The CDR3 consists of 15 residues. Trimming pared 4 bases from V and 0 bases from J, leaving 7 bases between. CDR1 LNHNV and CDR2 YYDKDF come from the germline V gene (reference sequence). The CDR3 DNA follows: TGTGCCACCAGCATACTCAACTCTGGGGCCAACGTCCTGACTTTC. Its protein is CATSILNSGANVLTF. The whole variable domain, remainder taken from reference TRBV15 and TRBJ2-6, is DAMVIQNPRYQVTQFGKPVTLSCSQTLNHNVMYWYQQKSSQAPKLLFHYYDKDFNNEADTPDNFQSRRPNTSFCFLDIRSPGLGDTAMYLCATSILNSGANVLTFGAGSRLTVL.

The genes are TRBV6-5 and TRBJ2-5, with D possibly being TRBD1 or TRBD2 (5 bases each). The closer fit of TRBJ2-1 to the DNA end suggests the J call may be wrong. The CDR3 runs to 13 residues. In germline, CDR1 is MNHEY, CDR2 SVGAGI. The CDR3 DNA reads as TGTGCCAGCAGTAGGGACGGGGATGGGGAGCAGTTCTTC. It translates to CASSRDGDGEQFF.